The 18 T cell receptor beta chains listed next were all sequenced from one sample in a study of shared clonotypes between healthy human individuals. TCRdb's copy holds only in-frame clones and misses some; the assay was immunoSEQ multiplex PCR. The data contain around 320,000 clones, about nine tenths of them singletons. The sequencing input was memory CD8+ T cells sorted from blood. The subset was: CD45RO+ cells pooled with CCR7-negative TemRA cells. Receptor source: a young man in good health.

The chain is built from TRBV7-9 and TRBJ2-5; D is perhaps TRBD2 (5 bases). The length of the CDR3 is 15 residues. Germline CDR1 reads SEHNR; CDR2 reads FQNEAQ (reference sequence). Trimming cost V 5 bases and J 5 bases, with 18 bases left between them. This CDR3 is CASSPPELGKETQYF. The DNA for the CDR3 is TGTGCCAGCAGCCCCCCTGAACTAGGAAAGGAGACCCAGTACTTC.

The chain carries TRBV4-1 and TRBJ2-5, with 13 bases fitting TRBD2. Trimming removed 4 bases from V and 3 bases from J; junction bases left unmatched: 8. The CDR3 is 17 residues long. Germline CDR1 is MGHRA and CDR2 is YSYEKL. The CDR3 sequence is CASSPRTSGSLEETQYF. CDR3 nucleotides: TGCGCCAGCAGCCCCCGGACTAGCGGGAGTTTAGAAGAGACCCAGTACTTC.

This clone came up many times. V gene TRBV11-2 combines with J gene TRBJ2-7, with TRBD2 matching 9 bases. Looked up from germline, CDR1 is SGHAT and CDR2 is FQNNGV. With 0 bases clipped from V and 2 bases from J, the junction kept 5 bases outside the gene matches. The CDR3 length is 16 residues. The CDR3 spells CASSLEGSGGTYEQYF. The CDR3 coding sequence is TGTGCCAGCAGCTTAGAGGGTAGCGGGGGTACCTACGAGCAGTACTTC.

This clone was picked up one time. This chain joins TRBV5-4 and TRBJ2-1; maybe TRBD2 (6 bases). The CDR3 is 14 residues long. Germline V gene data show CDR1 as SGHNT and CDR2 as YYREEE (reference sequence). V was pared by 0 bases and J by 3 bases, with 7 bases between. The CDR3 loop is CASSLAGDYNEQFF. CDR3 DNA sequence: TGTGCCAGCAGCTTGGCGGGAGACTACAATGAGCAGTTCTTC.

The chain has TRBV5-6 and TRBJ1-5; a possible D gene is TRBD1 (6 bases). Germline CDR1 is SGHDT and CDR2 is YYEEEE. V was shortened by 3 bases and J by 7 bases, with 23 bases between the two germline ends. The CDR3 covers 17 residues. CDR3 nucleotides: TGTGCCAGCAGCTCTCAGAGCGGGGGGGCCTTTGACCAGCCCCAGCATTTT. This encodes CASSSQSGGAFDQPQHF.

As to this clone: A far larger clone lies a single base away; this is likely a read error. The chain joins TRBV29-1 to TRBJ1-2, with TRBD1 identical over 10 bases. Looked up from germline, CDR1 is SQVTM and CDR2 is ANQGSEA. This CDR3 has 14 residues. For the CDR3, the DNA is TGCTGCGTTGAAGGGGACAGGGGAGACTATGGCTACACCTTC. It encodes CCVEGDRGDYGYTF.

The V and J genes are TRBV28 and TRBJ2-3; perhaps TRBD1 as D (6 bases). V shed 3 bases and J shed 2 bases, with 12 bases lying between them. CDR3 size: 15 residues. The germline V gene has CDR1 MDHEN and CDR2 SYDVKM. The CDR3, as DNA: TGTGCCAGCAGTTTGGTGGGGGCCTCCACAGATACGCAGTATTTT. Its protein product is CASSLVGASTDTQYF.

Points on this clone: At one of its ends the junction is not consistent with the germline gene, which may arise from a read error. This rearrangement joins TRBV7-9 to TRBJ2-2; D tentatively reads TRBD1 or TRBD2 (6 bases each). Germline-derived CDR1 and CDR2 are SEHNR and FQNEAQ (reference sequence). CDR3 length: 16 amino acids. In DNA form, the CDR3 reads TGTGCCAGCAGCCTAGCCTCCGGGGGCAACACCGGGGAGCTGTTTTTT. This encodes CASSLASGGNTGELFF.

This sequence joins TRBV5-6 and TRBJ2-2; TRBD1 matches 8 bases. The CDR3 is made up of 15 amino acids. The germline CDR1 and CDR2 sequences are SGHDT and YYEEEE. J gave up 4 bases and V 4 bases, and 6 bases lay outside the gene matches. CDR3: CASSAQGVGTGELFF. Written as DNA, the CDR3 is TGTGCCAGCAGCGCACAGGGGGTAGGCACCGGGGAGCTGTTTTTT.

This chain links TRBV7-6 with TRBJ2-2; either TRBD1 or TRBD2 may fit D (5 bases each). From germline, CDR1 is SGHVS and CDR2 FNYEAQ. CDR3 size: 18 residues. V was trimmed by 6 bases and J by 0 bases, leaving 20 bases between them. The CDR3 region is CASRARVGDPANTGELFF. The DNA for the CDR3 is TGTGCCAGCAGGGCACGAGTCGGGGACCCCGCGAACACCGGGGAGCTGTTTTTT.

The CDR3 protein is CASSQRVGSSYEQYF. CDR3 sequence (DNA): TGCGCCAGCAGCCAAAGGGTGGGGAGCTCCTACGAGCAGTACTTC. J is TRBJ2-7 and V is TRBV4-1, with D possibly matching TRBD2 (5 bases). CDR1 MGHRA and CDR2 YSYEKL come from the germline V gene. The CDR3 runs to 15 residues. V lost 2 bases and J 0 bases, leaving 11 bases between the germline ends.

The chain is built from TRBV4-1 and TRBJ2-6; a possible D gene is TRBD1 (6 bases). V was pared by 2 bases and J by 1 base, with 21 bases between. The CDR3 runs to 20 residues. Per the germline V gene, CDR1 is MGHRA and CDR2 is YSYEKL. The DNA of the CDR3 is TGCGCCAGCAGCCAACCTCTACAGGGAGTGTTAAAATCTGGGGCCAACGTCCTGACTTTC. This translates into CASSQPLQGVLKSGANVLTF.

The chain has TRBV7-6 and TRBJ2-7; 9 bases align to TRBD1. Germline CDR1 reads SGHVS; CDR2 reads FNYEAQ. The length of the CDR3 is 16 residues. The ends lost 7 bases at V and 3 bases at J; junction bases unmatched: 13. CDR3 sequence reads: CASTPHPGQGDYEQYF. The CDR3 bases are TGTGCCAGCACCCCCCATCCGGGACAGGGAGACTACGAGCAGTACTTC.

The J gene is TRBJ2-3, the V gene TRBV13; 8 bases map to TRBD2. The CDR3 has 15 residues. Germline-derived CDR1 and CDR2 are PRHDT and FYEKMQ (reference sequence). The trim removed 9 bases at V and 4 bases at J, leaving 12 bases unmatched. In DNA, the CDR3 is TGTGCCAGATATCGGGAGGCGGGAGGCCCAGATACGCAGTATTTT. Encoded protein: CARYREAGGPDTQYF. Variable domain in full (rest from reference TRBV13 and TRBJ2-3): AAGVIQSPRHLIKEKRETATLKCYPIPRHDTVYWYQQGPGQDPQFLISFYEKMQSDKGSIPDRFSAQQFSDYHSELNMSSLELGDSALYFCARYREAGGPDTQYFGPGTRLTVL.

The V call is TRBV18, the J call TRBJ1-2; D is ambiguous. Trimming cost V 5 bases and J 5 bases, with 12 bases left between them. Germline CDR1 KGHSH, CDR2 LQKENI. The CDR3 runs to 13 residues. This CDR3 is CASSSFLRYGYTF. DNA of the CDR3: TGTGCCAGCTCATCCTTTCTGAGGTATGGCTACACCTTC.

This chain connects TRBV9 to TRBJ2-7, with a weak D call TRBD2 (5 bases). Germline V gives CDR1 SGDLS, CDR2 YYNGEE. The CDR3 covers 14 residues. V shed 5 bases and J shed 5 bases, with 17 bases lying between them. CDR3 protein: CASSADGDRHEQYF. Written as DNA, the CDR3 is TGTGCCAGCAGTGCAGACGGGGATCGGCACGAGCAGTACTTC.

The CDR3 is CASSQVQGNTEAFF. DNA of the CDR3: TGCGCCAGCAGCCAAGTACAGGGGAACACTGAAGCTTTCTTT. The V gene is TRBV4-1, the J gene TRBJ1-1, with D perhaps TRBD1 (6 bases). V gave up 1 base and J gave up 1 base, with 7 bases separating them. The CDR3 is 14 amino acids. Germline V CDR1 and CDR2: MGHRA, YSYEKL.

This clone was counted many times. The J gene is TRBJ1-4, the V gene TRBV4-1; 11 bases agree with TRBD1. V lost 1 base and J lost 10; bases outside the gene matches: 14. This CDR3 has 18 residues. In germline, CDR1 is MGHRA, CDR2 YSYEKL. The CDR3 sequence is CASSQVPGQGGTEGKLFF. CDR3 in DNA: TGCGCCAGCAGCCAAGTGCCGGGACAGGGGGGGACGGAGGGAAAACTGTTTTTT.